The clone carrying this T cell receptor (beta chain) was observed a handful of times. TCRdb independently ran MiXCR on the 5' RACE reads; one entry per CDR3 protein. The repertoire holds about 450,000 distinct CDR3 sequences, with around 18% as singletons. The CDR3 contains 16 residues. The V gene end was trimmed by 4 bases and the J gene end by 2 bases; junction bases not matched to a gene: 9. Germline CDR1 is SGHRS and CDR2 is YFSETQ. This sample was included in a study of identical twins. The sequenced sample was naive T cells sorted from blood. The receptor was derived from a man aged 45 to 65 in good health. The genes are TRBV5-1 and TRBJ2-3; 8 positions agree with TRBD2. DNA for the CDR3: TGCGCCAGCAGCCTAGGAGCGGGGGTGGCCACAGATACGCAGTATTTT. It yields the protein CASSLGAGVATDTQYF.